This record covers a single T cell receptor (beta chain). Its target is not known. Method: immunoSEQ multiplex PCR; TCRdb's copy keeps in-frame clones and lacks some. The sample contains 95,000 to 120,000 clones, approximately 90% of which appear only once. All patients relapsed after autologous stem cell transplantation, and brentuximab vedotin exposure varied. Complete response, partial response or progressive disease was recorded as best response. This CDR3 has 14 amino acids. V lost 2 bases, J lost 10 bases, and 14 bases lay in between. The germline gives CDR1 MDHEN, CDR2 SYDVKM. The data are from a study of PD-1 blockade in classical Hodgkin lymphoma. Study results and limitations: Reports indicated that newly diagnosed patients had lower baseline TCR diversity than healthy donors did. Complete responders showed a baseline diversity that resembled the diversity of newly diagnosed patients. Sources of repertoire differences remain undefined, possibly disease activity or prior therapy.

This sequence originates from a human donor with classical Hodgkin lymphoma. The rearrangement joins TRBV28 to TRBJ1-4; the D gene is possibly TRBD1 (5 bases). The sequenced sample was peripheral blood mononuclear cells (PBMCs), obtained before the second cycle of nivolumab. CDR3 in DNA: TGTGCCAGCAGTTTAATGGCGGCAGGGCGAAAACTGTTTTTT. Encoded protein: CASSLMAAGRKLFF.